What follows is one T cell receptor (beta chain) and its context. Its specificity is not known. One entry per CDR3 protein results from TCRdb running MiXCR on the 5' RACE reads. The data contain under 400,000 distinct CDR3 sequences, around an eighth of them seen just once; the ten biggest clones take up more than 3%. This sample was taken from a study of T cells after yellow fever vaccination. Germline-derived CDR1 and CDR2 are SGDLS and YYNGEE. The CDR3 loop spans 15 amino acids. V dropped 4 bases and J dropped 5 bases, with 18 bases sitting between them. Overall study results and limits: Clonotype sharing between CD4 and CD8 compartments was small. Contamination by abundant bulk-population clonotypes could be present in FACS-sorted repertoires. A large majority of primary-vaccination clones showed up again after the booster (roughly 95% CD4, about 87% CD8). Though weaker, the secondary response peaked faster, on day 5 versus 15.

The chain couples TRBV9 to TRBJ1-1; D might be TRBD1 (6 bases). Sequences were derived from CD4+ T cells sorted from PBMCs, sampled 15 days after the yellow fever booster vaccination. This clonotype originated in a man between 18 and 35 years old who received the YFV17D yellow fever vaccine. CDR3: CASSSIGGARTEAFF. The CDR3 region has the DNA TGTGCCAGCAGCTCGATCGGGGGGGCTCGGACTGAAGCTTTCTTT. Full variable domain (rest looked up from reference TRBV9 and TRBJ1-1): DSGVTQTPKHLITATGQRVTLRCSPRSGDLSVYWYQQSLDQGLQFLIQYYNGEERAKGNILERFSAQQFPDLHSELNLSSLELGDSALYFCASSSIGGARTEAFFGQGTRLTVV.